This T cell receptor beta chain was identified in a study of tumor-infiltrating lymphocytes in primary liver carcinoma. Regarding the study as a whole: Tumor region pairs outstripped tumor-adjacent and tumor-blood pairs in overlap.

Concerning this clonotype itself: Its antigen remains unidentified.

J gave up 6 bases and V 4 bases, and 4 bases lay outside the gene matches. Germline loops: CDR1 SGHAT, CDR2 FQNNGV. The CDR3 runs to 14 residues. A constant-region primer served to make TCR beta cDNA from approximately 490 ng total RNA. Generation of the TCR beta libraries relied on three nested multiplex PCR rounds using slightly modified ARM-PCR. The two initial PCR rounds, ten to eleven cycles each, used TRBV1-TRBV30 forward and C-beta reverse primers. TCRdb processed the multiplex PCR reads anew with MiXCR; each CDR3 protein has one entry. The sample lists 95,000 to 150,000 distinct CDR3 sequences, roughly 70% occurring once. It was from roughly 20-30 mg of unsorted bulk tissue that RNA and DNA were co-extracted.

This clonotype was obtained from an older woman with primary liver carcinoma and hepatitis B virus infection. The rearrangement links TRBV11-2 to TRBJ2-4; 9 positions agree with TRBD1. The sample consisted of tumor-adjacent normal liver tissue. The CDR3 here is CASSYGTGLNIQYF. The CDR3 nucleotides read TGTGCCAGCAGCTATGGGACAGGGTTAAACATTCAGTACTTC.